This TCR beta chain is drawn from a study of T cells in Graves' hyperthyroidism and ophthalmopathy. CDR1 is MDHEN, CDR2 SYDVKM, per germline. The CDR3 spans 14 residues. V lost 5 bases and J 4 bases, leaving 13 bases between the germline ends. Amplification yielded TCR beta CDR3 regions, with RNA transcripts as the source. First-round RT-PCR targeting the TCR CDR3 was performed with the HTBI primer set. TCRdb re-called the multiplex PCR reads through MiXCR, storing one row per CDR3 protein. The sample lists roughly 740,000 distinct CDR3 sequences; about 16% were seen once. This clonotype was recorded at least ten times.

V usage is TRBV28 and J usage is TRBJ2-3; D is ambiguous. This TCR was sampled from a man younger than 35 with Graves' hyperthyroidism. The sequenced material came from blood. The CDR3 loop is CASSPSRAADTQYF. CDR3 DNA sequence: TGTGCCAGCAGTCCGAGTAGGGCGGCAGATACGCAGTATTTT.